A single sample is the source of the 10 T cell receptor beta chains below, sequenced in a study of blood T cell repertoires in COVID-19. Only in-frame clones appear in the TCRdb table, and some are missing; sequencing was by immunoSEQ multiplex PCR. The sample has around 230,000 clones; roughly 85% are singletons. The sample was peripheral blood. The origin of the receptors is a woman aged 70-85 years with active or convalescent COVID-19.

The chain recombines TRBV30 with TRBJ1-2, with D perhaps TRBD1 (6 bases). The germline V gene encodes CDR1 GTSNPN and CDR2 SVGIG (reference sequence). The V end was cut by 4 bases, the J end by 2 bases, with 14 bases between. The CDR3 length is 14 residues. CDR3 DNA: TGTGCCTGGAACTCACAGGGACCAAACTATGGCTACACCTTC. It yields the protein CAWNSQGPNYGYTF.

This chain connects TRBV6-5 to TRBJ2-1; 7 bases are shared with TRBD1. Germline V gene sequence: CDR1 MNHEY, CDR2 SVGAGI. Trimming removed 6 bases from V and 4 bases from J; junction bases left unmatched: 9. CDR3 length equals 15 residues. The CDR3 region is CASRRDGTAYNEQFF. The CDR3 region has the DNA TGTGCCAGCAGGAGGGACGGGACAGCTTACAATGAGCAGTTCTTC.

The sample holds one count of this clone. This CDR3 reads CASSQEGAGPEQFF. The CDR3 DNA sequence: TGTGCCAGCAGCCAAGAGGGTGCGGGACCCGAGCAGTTCTTC. This chain connects TRBV3-1 (or the pseudogene TRBV3-2) to TRBJ2-1; TRBD2 might be the D (6 bases). Germline loops: CDR1 LGHDT, CDR2 YNNKEL (reference sequence). The CDR3 is 14 amino acids. V shed 0 bases and J shed 10 bases, with 13 bases lying between them.

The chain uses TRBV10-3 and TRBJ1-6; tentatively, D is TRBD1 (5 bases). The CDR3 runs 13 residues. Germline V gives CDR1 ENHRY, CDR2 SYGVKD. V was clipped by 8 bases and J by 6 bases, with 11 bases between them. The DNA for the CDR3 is TGTGCCATCGGCAGACAGAGTAATTCACCCCTCCACTTT. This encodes CAIGRQSNSPLHF.

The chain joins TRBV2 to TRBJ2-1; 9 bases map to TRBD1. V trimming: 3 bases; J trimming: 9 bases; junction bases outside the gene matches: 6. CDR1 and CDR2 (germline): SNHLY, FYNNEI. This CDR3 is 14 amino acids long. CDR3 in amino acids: CASSEGQGKAEQFF. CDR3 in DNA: TGTGCCAGCAGTGAGGGACAGGGTAAGGCTGAGCAGTTCTTC.

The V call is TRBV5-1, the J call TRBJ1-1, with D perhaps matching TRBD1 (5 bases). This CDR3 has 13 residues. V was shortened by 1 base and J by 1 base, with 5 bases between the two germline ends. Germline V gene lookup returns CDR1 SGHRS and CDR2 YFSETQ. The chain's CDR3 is CASSLTGNTEAFF. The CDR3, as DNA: TGCGCCAGCAGCTTGACAGGGAACACTGAAGCTTTCTTT. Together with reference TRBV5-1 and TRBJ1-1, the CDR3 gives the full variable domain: KAGVTQTPRYLIKTRGQQVTLSCSPISGHRSVSWYQQTPGQGLQFLFEYFSETQRNKGNFPGRFSGRQFSNSRSEMNVSTLELGDSALYLCASSLTGNTEAFFGQGTRLTVV.

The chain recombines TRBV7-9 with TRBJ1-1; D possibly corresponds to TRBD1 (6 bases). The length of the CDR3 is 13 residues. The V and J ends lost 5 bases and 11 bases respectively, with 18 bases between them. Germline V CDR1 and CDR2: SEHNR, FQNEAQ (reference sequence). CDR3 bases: TGTGCCAGCAGCCTTACAGGGACCGCCGGGGCTTTCTTT. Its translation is CASSLTGTAGAFF. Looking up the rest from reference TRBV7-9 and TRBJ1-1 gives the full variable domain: DTGVSQNPRHKITKRGQNVTFRCDPISEHNRLYWYRQTLGQGPEFLTYFQNEAQLEKSRLLSDRFSAERPKGSFSTLEIQRTEQGDSAMYLCASSLTGTAGAFFGQGTRLTVV.

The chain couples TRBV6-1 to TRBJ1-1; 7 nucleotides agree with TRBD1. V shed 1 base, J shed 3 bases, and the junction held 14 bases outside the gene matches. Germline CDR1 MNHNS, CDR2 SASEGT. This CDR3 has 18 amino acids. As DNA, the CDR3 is TGTGCCAGCAGTGAAGTCCCCCCCGGGACAGCCTGGGACACTGAAGCTTTCTTT. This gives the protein CASSEVPPGTAWDTEAFF.

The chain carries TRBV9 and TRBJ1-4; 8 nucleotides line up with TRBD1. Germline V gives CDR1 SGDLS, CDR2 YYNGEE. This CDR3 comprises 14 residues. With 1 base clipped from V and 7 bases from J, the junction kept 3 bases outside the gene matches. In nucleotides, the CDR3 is TGTGCCAGCAGCGTACAGGGGGCAGGTGAAAAACTGTTTTTT. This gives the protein CASSVQGAGEKLFF.

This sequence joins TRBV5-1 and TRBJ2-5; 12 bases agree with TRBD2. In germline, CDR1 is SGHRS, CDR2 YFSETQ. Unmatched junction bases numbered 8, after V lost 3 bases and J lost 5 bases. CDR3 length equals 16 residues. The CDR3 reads CASSSGTSGLGETQYF. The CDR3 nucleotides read TGCGCCAGCAGCTCTGGGACTAGCGGGTTGGGGGAGACCCAGTACTTC.